Below are 8 T cell receptor beta chains sequenced from a single sample in a study of blood T cells in healthy people across ages. Primed by a sample-barcoded 5' primer and a J-beta primer mix, a second PCR proceeded for about 6 to 12 cycles. One entry per CDR3 protein results from TCRdb running MiXCR on the 5' RACE reads. The table records roughly 1,700,000 distinct CDR3 sequences, 28% of them present only once. The source material was blood. These TCRs come from a woman in her 30s in good health.

V and J are TRBV2 and TRBJ1-1, with D hard to call. Looked up from germline, CDR1 is SNHLY and CDR2 is FYNNEI. This CDR3 region has 12 residues. Trimming removed 7 bases from V and 0 bases from J, with 6 bases in between. CDR3 sequence reads: CASISMNTEAFF. In DNA form, the CDR3 reads TGTGCCAGCATTTCCATGAACACTGAAGCTTTCTTT. The full variable domain, with the rest looked up from reference TRBV2 and TRBJ1-1, is EPEVTQTPSHQVTQMGQEVILRCVPISNHLYFYWYRQILGQKVEFLVSFYNNEISEKSEIFDDQFSVERPDGSNFTLKIRSTKLEDSAMYFCASISMNTEAFFGQGTRLTVV.

Many counts were recorded for this clonotype. The chain's CDR3 is CSVVYRAQYF. The CDR3 nucleotides read TGCAGCGTTGTCTACAGAGCGCAGTATTTT. The chain recombines TRBV29-1 with TRBJ2-3; D not resolved. CDR1 and CDR2 from the germline V gene are SQVTM and ANQGSEA. CDR3 length equals 10 residues. Between the trimmed V and J ends, which lost 4 bases and 10 bases, there was a span of 9 bases.

For this clonotype: This could be a read error, since a much larger clone is one nucleotide away. The V gene is TRBV9, the J gene TRBJ2-7; 7 bases align to TRBD1. Germline V gene lookup returns CDR1 SGDLS and CDR2 YYNGEE. This CDR3 region has 15 residues. J lost 2 bases, V lost 6 bases, and 11 bases had no gene match. The chain's CDR3 is CASTVQQGTTYEQYF. The CDR3 DNA reads TGTGCCAGCACCGTTCAACAGGGGACCACCTACGAGCAGTACTTC.

The V gene is TRBV28, the J gene TRBJ2-7; TRBD1 or TRBD2 may be the D gene (5 bases each). CDR3 length equals 16 residues. Germline V CDR1 and CDR2: MDHEN, SYDVKM. Trimming pared 5 bases from V and 4 bases from J, leaving 21 bases between. The CDR3 protein is CASSRPGPEGQYEQYF. The CDR3 DNA is TGTGCCAGCAGTCGACCGGGGCCAGAGGGGCAATACGAGCAGTACTTC.

The chain combines TRBV10-3 with TRBJ1-1; D is ambiguous. This CDR3 has 14 residues. CDR1 and CDR2 from the germline V gene are ENHRY and SYGVKD. The V and J ends lost 6 bases and 6 bases respectively, with 17 bases between them. The CDR3 loop is CAISFGNAGAEAFF. DNA of the CDR3: TGTGCCATCAGCTTCGGGAACGCTGGCGCTGAAGCTTTCTTT.

This clonotype was detected a few times. The junction differs from germline at one of its ends, possibly a read error. The J gene is TRBJ1-6, the V gene TRBV4-1; D might be TRBD1 (5 bases). Germline V lookup: CDR1 MGHRA, CDR2 YSYEKL. CDR3 size: 16 residues. CDR3 in DNA: TGCGCCAGCAGCCAAAGATCGACAGCGGAGGATTCGCCCCTCCACTTT. It is translated as CASSQRSTAEDSPLHF.

In its sample, this clonotype was seen many times. This sequence joins TRBV5-1 and TRBJ1-2; D gene ambiguous. The CDR3 spans 13 residues. V was trimmed by 2 bases and J by 6 bases, leaving 11 bases between them. The germline V gene encodes CDR1 SGHRS and CDR2 YFSETQ. The CDR3 region has the DNA TGCGCCAGCAGCTTCGGCAGGCCCGATGGCTACACCTTC. Residues: CASSFGRPDGYTF.

This chain uses TRBV5-1 with TRBJ2-1; 9 bases are a match to TRBD2. Looked up from germline, CDR1 is SGHRS and CDR2 is YFSETQ. The CDR3 extends over 16 amino acids. With V trimmed by 0 bases and J by 4 bases, 5 bases remained unmatched. CDR3 coding DNA: TGCGCCAGCAGCTTGGCGGCGGGGGGGCGATACAATGAGCAGTTCTTC. This gives the protein CASSLAAGGRYNEQFF.